The subject of this entry is one T cell receptor beta chain. Original analysis: It was from reference gene primer amplification that nucleated cell counts were estimated. Assay: immunoSEQ multiplex PCR; the TCRdb copy retains only in-frame clones and omits some. For V, J and clone size, that table is used; D and trimming come from the DNA. This sample has approximately 75,000 clones; 75% to 90% occur once, and the top ten carry roughly 18%. The entry originates in a study of blood T cell repertoires in COVID-19. Study context: Material from acute and convalescent COVID-19 was sourced from the United States, Italy and Spain. T cells, B-cell-depleted T cells, or PBMCs supplied cDNA or gDNA.

V lost 4 bases, J lost 1 base, and 8 bases lay in between. Per germline, CDR1 SGDLS and CDR2 YYNGEE. This CDR3 is 14 amino acids long. Sequenced sample: peripheral blood. The clonotype originates from a woman of 80 years or more with acute or convalescent COVID-19. V and J are TRBV9 and TRBJ2-2; possible D gene TRBD2, 5 bases. The CDR3 DNA follows: TGTGCCAGCAGCCCTCGGGGGAACACCGGGGAGCTGTTTTTT. Translating gives CASSPRGNTGELFF.